These T cell receptor beta chains were read from a single sample in a study of cytomegalovirus exposure and HLA in healthy donors. Clones were sequenced by immunoSEQ multiplex PCR, and TCRdb holds only the in-frame ones, with some missing. Here the sample spans around 200,000 clones, 70% to 90% being singletons. The sequencing sample was made of PBMCs. These receptors came from a woman in her 30s in good health and CMV-seronegative. The CDR3 runs from the conserved cysteine through the conserved F or W. D genes are given only for firm matches. Size is omitted from some rows. Given values are once, few, many or a class for expanded clones.

j_call	v_call	d_call	clone_size	cdr3_nt	cdr3_aa
TRBJ1-1	TRBV7-8	TRBD1	.	TGTGCCAGCAGCTTAGTCCCGGGACAGGGGACCAACACTGAAGCTTTCTTT	CASSLVPGQGTNTEAFF
TRBJ2-7	TRBV27	TRBD1	.	TGTGCCAGCAGGGGCCTCGGACAGGGGGCTTACGAGCAGTACTTC	CASRGLGQGAYEQYF
TRBJ1-2	TRBV25-1	.	.	TGTGCCAGCAGTGATACTCTAGGGTCGGGGGTCATCTATGGCTACACCTTC	CASSDTLGSGVIYGYTF
TRBJ2-7	TRBV7-9	.	.	TGTGCCAGCAGCTTAGGTCAGCAGGAAGAGTACTTC	CASSLGQQEEYF
TRBJ2-2	TRBV9	.	.	TGTGCCAGCAGCGTAGCTCCGGGCGGGGAGCTGTTTTTT	CASSVAPGGELFF
TRBJ2-1	TRBV28	.	.	TGTGCCAGCAGAGGGGCGGACGAGCAGTTCTTC	CASRGADEQFF
TRBJ1-2	TRBV7-9	TRBD1	few	TGTGCCAGCAGTCCTGGACAGGGACGGTATGGCTACACCTTC	CASSPGQGRYGYTF
TRBJ2-3	TRBV5-1	.	.	TGCGCCAGCAGCTTAGGAGGGGGCACAGATACGCAGTATTTT	CASSLGGGTDTQYF
TRBJ1-4	TRBV5-6	TRBD1	once	TGTGCCAGCAGCTCAGGGACAGGGTGGGGGAATGAAAAACTGTTTTTT	CASSSGTGWGNEKLFF
TRBJ1-1	TRBV19	.	.	TGTGCCAGTAGTACCCGGCGAGGCACTGAAGCTTTCTTT	CASSTRRGTEAFF
TRBJ2-2	TRBV10-3	TRBD2	.	TGTGCCATCAGCGCCGGGACTAGAGGGAGGCTGGTTGGGGAGCTGTTTTTT	CAISAGTRGRLVGELFF
TRBJ2-7	TRBV18	.	.	TGTGCCAGCTCACAGACAGGTTACGAGCAGTACTTC	CASSQTGYEQYF
TRBJ2-7	TRBV15	.	.	TGTGCCACCAGCAGAGATCCTCCGGACTACAGCCAGTCCCCAGTCTCCTACGAGCAGTACTTC	CATSRDPPDYSQSPVSYEQYF
TRBJ2-2	TRBV5-6	.	.	TGTGCCAGCAGCACGGGACTCGGCCTAGGAAGGGAGCTGTTTTTT	CASSTGLGLGRELFF
TRBJ2-5	TRBV27	TRBD2	.	TGTGCCAGCAGTTTATCCCGGGGGGGTAGAAAAGAGACCCAGTACTTC	CASSLSRGGRKETQYF
TRBJ2-1	TRBV9	.	.	TGTGCCAGCAGCGTAGCGGAGGATGACTCCTACAATGAGCAGTTCTTC	CASSVAEDDSYNEQFF
TRBJ2-7	TRBV27	.	.	TGTGCCAGCAGCCCCCGGCTAGGGGCGAGATCCTACGAGCAGTACTTC	CASSPRLGARSYEQYF
TRBJ2-5	TRBV11-3	.	.	TGTGCCAGCAGCTCTGGACAACAGGAGACCCAGTACTTC	CASSSGQQETQYF
TRBJ2-1	TRBV7-9	.	.	TGTTCCAGCAGCCCTCGGAATGAGCAGTTCTTC	CSSSPRNEQFF
TRBJ2-3	TRBV6-5	.	.	TGTGCCAGCAGTTACTCTTCCGCGGCGGCAGATACGCAGTATTTT	CASSYSSAAADTQYF
TRBJ2-3	TRBV15	.	.	TGTGCCACCAGCAGAGGATGGGGGGGGCGTGTCGATACGCAGTATTTT	CATSRGWGGRVDTQYF
TRBJ2-7	TRBV28	TRBD2	.	TGTGCCAGCAGTTTACTCGGGACTACCTACGAGCAGTACTTC	CASSLLGTTYEQYF
TRBJ2-1	TRBV5-1	TRBD1	.	TGCGCCAGCAGCCCAGGGACAGGTGATGAGCAGTTCTTC	CASSPGTGDEQFF
TRBJ2-7	TRBV4-2	.	.	TGTGCCAGCAGCCAAGTTCCGGGGTACTACGAGCAGTACTTC	CASSQVPGYYEQYF
TRBJ2-5	TRBV13	TRBD1	.	TGTGCCAGCAGCACCCTATGGGACAGCGCCTCCCAAGAGACCCAGTACTTC	CASSTLWDSASQETQYF
TRBJ2-7	TRBV28	TRBD1	.	TGTGCCAGCAGGCCCCCTGGGACAGCCTACGAGCAGTACTTC	CASRPPGTAYEQYF
TRBJ2-1	TRBV7-3	.	.	TGTGCCAGCAGCTCCCCAGGGTTCGGGGAGCAGTTCTTC	CASSSPGFGEQFF
TRBJ2-3	TRBV7-3	.	.	TGTGCCAGCAGCTTAAGAACGGGGGAAAACGCAGATACGCAGTATTTT	CASSLRTGENADTQYF
TRBJ2-1	TRBV7-9	TRBD2	once	TGTGCCAGCACCACCGAGGGGACTAGCGCTGAGCAGTTCTTC	CASTTEGTSAEQFF
TRBJ2-1	TRBV6-6	TRBD2	.	TGTGCCAGCACGGGGGGGCTATCCAGGATCTTC	CASTGGLSRIF
TRBJ1-3	TRBV15	.	once	TGTGCCACCAGCAGAGATCCGGCAGGGATTCGAAACACCATATATTTT	CATSRDPAGIRNTIYF
TRBJ2-5	TRBV4-1	.	.	TGCGCCAGCAGCCAGGGCAGCCAAGAGACCCAGTACTTC	CASSQGSQETQYF
TRBJ1-4	TRBV28	.	.	TGTGCCAGCAGTTTTTACAGGGCTGGGGCTAATGAAAAACTGTTTTTT	CASSFYRAGANEKLFF
TRBJ1-3	TRBV19	.	.	TGTGCCAGTTCAAAACTGCAGGGCGCCTCTGGAAACACCATATATTTT	CASSKLQGASGNTIYF
TRBJ2-6	TRBV27	.	.	TGTGCCAGCGGACTTACAAGGGCCAACGTCCTGACTTTC	CASGLTRANVLTF
TRBJ2-2	TRBV30	.	.	TGTGCCTGGAGCGCTCCGGTTGGGGGCATGTACGGGGAGCTGTTTTTT	CAWSAPVGGMYGELFF
TRBJ2-1	TRBV19	TRBD2	.	TGTGCCAGTAGTACCGCGGGAGGCTCCTACAATGAGCAGTTCTTC	CASSTAGGSYNEQFF
TRBJ2-7	TRBV4-1	TRBD1	.	TGCGCCAGCAGCCTCCGGGACAGGGGAGTCGAGCAGTACTTC	CASSLRDRGVEQYF
TRBJ2-3	TRBV10-3	.	.	TGTGCCATCAGCCGAGAGGGCACAGATACGCAGTATTTT	CAISREGTDTQYF
TRBJ2-1	TRBV10-2	.	.	TGCGCCAGCAGTGAACCTCGGGGCTACAATGAGCAGTTCTTC	CASSEPRGYNEQFF
TRBJ2-3	TRBV15	.	.	TGTGCCACCAGCAGAGATGTCGGCCCTCAGGTAGATACGCAGTATTTT	CATSRDVGPQVDTQYF
TRBJ2-1	TRBV7-9	.	.	TGTGCCAGCAGCTTTCCAGCGGGTGCATACAATGAGCAGTTCTTC	CASSFPAGAYNEQFF
TRBJ2-3	TRBV28	TRBD2	.	TGTGCCAGCAGGGTAGCGGGAACTAGCACAGATACGCAGTATTTT	CASRVAGTSTDTQYF
TRBJ1-2	TRBV2	TRBD1	.	TGTGCCAGCAGTAGGTTACAGGGGCCTTATGGCTACACCTTC	CASSRLQGPYGYTF
TRBJ2-1	TRBV5-1	TRBD2	.	TGCGCCAGCAGCTTGGATCTTAGCGGGGGTTACAATGAGCAGTTCTTC	CASSLDLSGGYNEQFF
TRBJ2-1	TRBV6-1	.	few	TGTGCCAGCAGTGAAGTAGGAACAGGTGAGCAGTTCTTC	CASSEVGTGEQFF
TRBJ2-2	TRBV19	.	.	TGTGCCAGTTCCTACCGAAGGACGGGAAACACCGGGGAGCTGTTTTTT	CASSYRRTGNTGELFF
TRBJ2-1	TRBV4-1	TRBD2	once	TGCGCCAGCAGCCCACTAGCGGGAGGGAACAATGAGCAGTTCTTC	CASSPLAGGNNEQFF
TRBJ2-1	TRBV28	.	.	TGTGCCAGCACCTCTGCGGGTTCCTACAATGAGCAGTTCTTC	CASTSAGSYNEQFF
TRBJ2-2	TRBV19	.	.	TGTGCCAGTAGTACCGCGGGCCTGGAATCCGGGGAGCTGTTTTTT	CASSTAGLESGELFF
TRBJ1-2	TRBV21-1	.	.	TGTGCCAGCACTATCACTAGGCATTCGTCGGGTGGCTACACCTTC	CASTITRHSSGGYTF
TRBJ2-7	TRBV10-1	.	.	TGCGCCAGCAGTGATGGTTGGGACACCGGCGAGCAGTACTTC	CASSDGWDTGEQYF